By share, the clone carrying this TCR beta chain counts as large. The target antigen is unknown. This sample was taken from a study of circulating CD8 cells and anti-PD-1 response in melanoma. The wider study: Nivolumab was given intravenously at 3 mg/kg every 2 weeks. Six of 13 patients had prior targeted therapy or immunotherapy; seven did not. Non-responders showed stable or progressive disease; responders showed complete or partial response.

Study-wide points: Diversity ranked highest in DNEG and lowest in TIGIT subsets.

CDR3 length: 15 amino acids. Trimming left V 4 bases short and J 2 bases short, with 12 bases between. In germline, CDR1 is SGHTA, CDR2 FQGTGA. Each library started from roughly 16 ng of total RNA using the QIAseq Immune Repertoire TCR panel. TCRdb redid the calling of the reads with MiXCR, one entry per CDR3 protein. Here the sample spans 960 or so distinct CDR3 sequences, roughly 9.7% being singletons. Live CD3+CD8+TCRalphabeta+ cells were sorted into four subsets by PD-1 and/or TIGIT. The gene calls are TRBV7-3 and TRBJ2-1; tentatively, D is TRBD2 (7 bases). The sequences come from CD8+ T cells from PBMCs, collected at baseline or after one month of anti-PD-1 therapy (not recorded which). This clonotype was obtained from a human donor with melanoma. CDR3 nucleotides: TGTGCCAGCAGCTCCCTGGGGGGGCCCTACAATGAGCAGTTCTTC. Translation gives CASSSLGGPYNEQFF. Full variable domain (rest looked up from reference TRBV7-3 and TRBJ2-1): GAGVSQTPSNKVTEKGKYVELRCDPISGHTALYWYRQSLGQGPEFLIYFQGTGAADDSGLPNDRFFAVRPEGSVSTLKIQRTERGDSAVYLCASSSLGGPYNEQFFGPGTRLTVL.